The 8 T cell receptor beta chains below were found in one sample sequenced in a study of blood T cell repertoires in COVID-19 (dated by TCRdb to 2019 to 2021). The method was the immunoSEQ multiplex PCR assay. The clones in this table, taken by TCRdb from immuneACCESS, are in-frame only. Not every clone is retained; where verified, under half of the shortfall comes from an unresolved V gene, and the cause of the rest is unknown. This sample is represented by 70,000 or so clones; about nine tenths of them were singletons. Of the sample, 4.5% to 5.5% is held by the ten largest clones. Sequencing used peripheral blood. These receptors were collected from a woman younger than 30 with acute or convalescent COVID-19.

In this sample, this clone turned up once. The CDR3 is CASSLGLAGGAAGELFF. The CDR3 coding sequence is TGTGCCAGCAGCCTAGGACTAGCGGGAGGAGCGGCCGGGGAGCTGTTTTTT. The chain employs TRBV7-2 and TRBJ2-2; 14 bases line up with TRBD2. CDR3 size: 17 residues. Trimming removed 5 bases from V and 6 bases from J; junction bases left unmatched: 8. Germline V gene data show CDR1 as SGHTA and CDR2 as FQGNSA.

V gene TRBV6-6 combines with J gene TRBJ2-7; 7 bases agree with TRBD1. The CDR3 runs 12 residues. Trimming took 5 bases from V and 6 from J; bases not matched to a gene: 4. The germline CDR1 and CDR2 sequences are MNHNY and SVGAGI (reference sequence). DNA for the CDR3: TGTGCCAGCAGTCCACAGGGGCGCGAGCAGTACTTC. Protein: CASSPQGREQYF.

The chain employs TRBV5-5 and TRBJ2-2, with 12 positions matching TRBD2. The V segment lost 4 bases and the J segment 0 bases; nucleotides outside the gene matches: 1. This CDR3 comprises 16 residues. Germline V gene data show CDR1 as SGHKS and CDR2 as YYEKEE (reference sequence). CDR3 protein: CASSTSGGSNTGELFF. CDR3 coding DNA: TGTGCCAGCAGCACTAGCGGGGGGTCGAACACCGGGGAGCTGTTTTTT.

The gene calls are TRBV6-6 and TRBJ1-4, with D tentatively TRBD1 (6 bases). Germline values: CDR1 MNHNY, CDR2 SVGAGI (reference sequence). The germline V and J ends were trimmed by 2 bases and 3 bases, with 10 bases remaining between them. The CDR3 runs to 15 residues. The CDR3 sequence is CASSYRGISNEKLFF. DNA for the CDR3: TGTGCCAGCAGTTACAGGGGGATTTCTAATGAAAAACTGTTTTTT.

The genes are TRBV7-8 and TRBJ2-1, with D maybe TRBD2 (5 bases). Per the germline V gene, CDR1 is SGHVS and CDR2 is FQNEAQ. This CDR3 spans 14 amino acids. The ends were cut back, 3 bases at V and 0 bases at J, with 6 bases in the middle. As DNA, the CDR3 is TGTGCCAGCAGCTTCCGGGACTCCTACAATGAGCAGTTCTTC. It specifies CASSFRDSYNEQFF.

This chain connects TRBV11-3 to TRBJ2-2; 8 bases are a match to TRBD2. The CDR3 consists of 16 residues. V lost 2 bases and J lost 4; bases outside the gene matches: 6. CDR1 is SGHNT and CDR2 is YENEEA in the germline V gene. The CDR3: CASSLRGGPGTGELFF. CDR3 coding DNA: TGTGCCAGCAGCTTACGGGGGGGGCCTGGCACCGGGGAGCTGTTTTTT.

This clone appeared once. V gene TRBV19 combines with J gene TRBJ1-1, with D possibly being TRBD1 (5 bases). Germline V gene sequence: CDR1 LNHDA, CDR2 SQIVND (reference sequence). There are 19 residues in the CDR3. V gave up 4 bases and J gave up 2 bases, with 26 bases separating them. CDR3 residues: CASSNPLLGGGALNTEAFF. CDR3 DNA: TGTGCCAGTAGTAACCCCTTGTTGGGGGGGGGTGCCCTTAACACTGAAGCTTTCTTT.

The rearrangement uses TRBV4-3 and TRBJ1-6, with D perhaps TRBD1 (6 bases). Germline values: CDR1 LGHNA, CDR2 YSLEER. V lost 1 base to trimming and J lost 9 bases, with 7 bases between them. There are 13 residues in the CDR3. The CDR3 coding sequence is TGCGCCAGCAGCCAAGGGACAGTTTCACCCCTCCACTTT. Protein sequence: CASSQGTVSPLHF.